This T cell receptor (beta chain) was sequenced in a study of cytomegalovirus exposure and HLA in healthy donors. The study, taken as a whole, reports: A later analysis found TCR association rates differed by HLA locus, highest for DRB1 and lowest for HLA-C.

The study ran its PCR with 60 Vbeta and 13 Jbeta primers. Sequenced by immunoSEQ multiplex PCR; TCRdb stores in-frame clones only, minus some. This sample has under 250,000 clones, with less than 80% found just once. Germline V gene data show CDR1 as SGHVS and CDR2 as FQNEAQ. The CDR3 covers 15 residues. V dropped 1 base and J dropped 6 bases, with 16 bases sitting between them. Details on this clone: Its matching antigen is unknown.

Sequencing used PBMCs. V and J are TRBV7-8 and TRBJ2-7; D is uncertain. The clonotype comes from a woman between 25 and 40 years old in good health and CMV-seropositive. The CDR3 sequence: CASSLGRLLTTEQYF. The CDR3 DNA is TGTGCCAGCAGCTTAGGAAGGCTCCTAACTACCGAGCAGTACTTC.